This T cell receptor beta chain was sequenced during a study of blood T cell repertoires in COVID-19. Overall study context: T cells, B-cell-depleted T cells, or PBMCs supplied cDNA or gDNA.

The assay was immunoSEQ multiplex PCR, and TCRdb's table has in-frame clones only and misses some. The top ten clones hold around 3.4% of a sample with hundreds of thousands of clones, 85% of them seen once. Looked up from germline, CDR1 is MNHEY and CDR2 is SVGAGI. Trimming cost V 0 bases and J 10 bases, with 13 bases left between them. There are 15 residues in the CDR3. This chain joins TRBV6-5 and TRBJ1-6, with a tentative D call TRBD1 (6 bases). The clonotype was recovered from a woman between 18 and 29 years old with acute or convalescent COVID-19. The specimen sequenced was peripheral blood. The CDR3 coding sequence is TGTGCCAGCAGTTACTCGCAGGGGCTGGAGTCACCCCTCCACTTT. Amino acids: CASSYSQGLESPLHF.